This is a list of T cell receptor beta chains from one sample in a study of cytomegalovirus exposure and HLA in healthy donors. The assay was immunoSEQ multiplex PCR, and TCRdb's table has in-frame clones only and misses some. Recorded for this sample: around 50,000 clones. The sample comprised PBMCs. The receptors shown here come from a woman between 40 and 55 years old in good health and CMV-seronegative. Both conserved end residues are part of each CDR3. Fields, in order: V gene, D gene, J gene, clone size, CDR3 length, CDR3 DNA, CDR3 protein. A D gene is named only where the DNA matches it firmly. A row's size may be missing; if present it is once, few, many or a size class.

v_gene: TRBV4-1; d_gene: -; j_gene: TRBJ2-7; abundance: medium-sized; len: 15; CDR3nt: TGCGCCAGCAGCCAATTACAGGACCTCTCCTACGAGCAGTACTTC; CDR3aa: CASSQLQDLSYEQYF
v_gene: TRBV4-2; d_gene: TRBD2; j_gene: TRBJ2-7; abundance: -; len: 19; CDR3nt: TGTGCCAGCAGCCAAGCTGCACCCAAGGGACTAGCGGGACCCTACGAGCAGTACTTC; CDR3aa: CASSQAAPKGLAGPYEQYF
v_gene: TRBV18; d_gene: -; j_gene: TRBJ2-7; abundance: -; len: 15; CDR3nt: TGTGCCAGCTCACCTATGGCTGGGGGGTCCTACGAGCAGTACTTC; CDR3aa: CASSPMAGGSYEQYF
v_gene: TRBV4-2; d_gene: TRBD1; j_gene: TRBJ2-7; abundance: -; len: 15; CDR3nt: TGTGCCAGCAGCCCCACCGGCCAGGGGGCCCACGAGCAGTACTTC; CDR3aa: CASSPTGQGAHEQYF
v_gene: TRBV4-1; d_gene: TRBD1; j_gene: TRBJ1-2; abundance: -; len: 15; CDR3nt: TGCGCCAGCAGCCTAGGGACAGGGCATAACTATGGCTACACCTTC; CDR3aa: CASSLGTGHNYGYTF
v_gene: TRBV2; d_gene: -; j_gene: TRBJ1-5; abundance: -; len: 15; CDR3nt: TGTGCCAGCAGTGCTGACATATTCTCGTATCAGCCCCAGCATTTT; CDR3aa: CASSADIFSYQPQHF
v_gene: TRBV7-9; d_gene: TRBD2; j_gene: TRBJ2-7; abundance: -; len: 14; CDR3nt: TGTGCCAGCAGCTGGGCCGGGACTAGCGGCGAGCAGTACTTC; CDR3aa: CASSWAGTSGEQYF
v_gene: TRBV5-4; d_gene: -; j_gene: TRBJ1-6; abundance: -; len: 15; CDR3nt: TGTGCCAGCAGCCCAGCCTCAGGTACAGATTCACCCCTCCACTTT; CDR3aa: CASSPASGTDSPLHF
v_gene: TRBV19; d_gene: TRBD1; j_gene: TRBJ2-7; abundance: -; len: 15; CDR3nt: TGTGCCAGTAGTACCCCGGGACAGGGGTCCGACGAGCAGTACTTC; CDR3aa: CASSTPGQGSDEQYF
v_gene: TRBV5-1; d_gene: -; j_gene: TRBJ2-3; abundance: -; len: 14; CDR3nt: TGCGCCAGCAGCTTGCTGGGCCCCACAGATACGCAGTATTTT; CDR3aa: CASSLLGPTDTQYF
v_gene: TRBV18; d_gene: -; j_gene: TRBJ2-7; abundance: -; len: 16; CDR3nt: TGTGCCAGCTCACACTCCTGGGGGTTTGGGGGCGACGAGCAGTACTTC; CDR3aa: CASSHSWGFGGDEQYF
v_gene: TRBV30; d_gene: TRBD1; j_gene: TRBJ1-2; abundance: -; len: 16; CDR3nt: TGTGCCTGGGCCTTACCGGGACAGGACTTTCCGCGGGGCTACACCTTC; CDR3aa: CAWALPGQDFPRGYTF
v_gene: TRBV19; d_gene: -; j_gene: TRBJ1-4; abundance: -; len: 15; CDR3nt: TGTGCCAGTAGCCCGGAGGACGGGCTAAATGAAAAACTGTTTTTT; CDR3aa: CASSPEDGLNEKLFF
v_gene: TRBV7-2; d_gene: -; j_gene: TRBJ2-3; abundance: -; len: 12; CDR3nt: TGTGCCAGCAGATTGTACACAGATACGCAGTATTTT; CDR3aa: CASRLYTDTQYF
v_gene: TRBV6-5; d_gene: TRBD1; j_gene: TRBJ1-5; abundance: -; len: 15; CDR3nt: TGTGCCAGCAGTAACCCGGGACAGGGGAATCAGCCCCAGCATTTT; CDR3aa: CASSNPGQGNQPQHF
v_gene: TRBV5-1; d_gene: -; j_gene: TRBJ1-3; abundance: -; len: 14; CDR3nt: TGCGCCAGCAGCGATAGTAGCTCTGGAAACACCATATATTTT; CDR3aa: CASSDSSSGNTIYF
v_gene: TRBV18; d_gene: TRBD2; j_gene: TRBJ2-1; abundance: -; len: 15; CDR3nt: TGTGCCAGCTCACCTGGACTAGCGGGGGACAATGAGCAGTTCTTC; CDR3aa: CASSPGLAGDNEQFF
v_gene: TRBV6-6; d_gene: TRBD1; j_gene: TRBJ1-2; abundance: -; len: 15; CDR3nt: TGTGCCAGCAGTTCAAACAGGGGGGCTAACTATGGCTACACCTTC; CDR3aa: CASSSNRGANYGYTF
v_gene: TRBV6-5; d_gene: TRBD1; j_gene: TRBJ1-2; abundance: -; len: 14; CDR3nt: TGTGCCAGCAGTTACTCATCACAGGGGTATGGCTACACCTTC; CDR3aa: CASSYSSQGYGYTF
v_gene: TRBV7-9; d_gene: TRBD1; j_gene: TRBJ2-6; abundance: -; len: 18; CDR3nt: TGTGCCAGCACCGAAGGGACAGGGCTGAGCTCTGGGGCCAACGTCCTGACTTTC; CDR3aa: CASTEGTGLSSGANVLTF
v_gene: TRBV19; d_gene: -; j_gene: TRBJ1-1; abundance: -; len: 13; CDR3nt: TGTGCCAGTAGCACATCGGCGGACACTGAAGCTTTCTTT; CDR3aa: CASSTSADTEAFF
v_gene: TRBV4-1; d_gene: -; j_gene: TRBJ2-1; abundance: -; len: 13; CDR3nt: TGCGCCAGCAGCCAAGAGACGCGGCAAGAGCAGTTCTTC; CDR3aa: CASSQETRQEQFF
v_gene: TRBV19; d_gene: TRBD1; j_gene: TRBJ2-5; abundance: -; len: 15; CDR3nt: TGTGCCAGTAGTATTCCGGGACAGGGGAAGGAGACCCAGTACTTC; CDR3aa: CASSIPGQGKETQYF
v_gene: TRBV5-4; d_gene: -; j_gene: TRBJ2-1; abundance: -; len: 13; CDR3nt: TGTGCCAGCAGCTTGGGGCTGGACAATGAGCAGTTCTTC; CDR3aa: CASSLGLDNEQFF
v_gene: TRBV7-9; d_gene: TRBD1; j_gene: TRBJ1-4; abundance: -; len: 14; CDR3nt: TGTGCCAGCAGCCAGGGACAGGGAGGGGAAAAACTGTTTTTT; CDR3aa: CASSQGQGGEKLFF
v_gene: TRBV7-2; d_gene: -; j_gene: TRBJ2-4; abundance: -; len: 14; CDR3nt: TGTGCCAGCAGCTCGAGGGTAGTCAAAAACATTCAGTACTTC; CDR3aa: CASSSRVVKNIQYF
v_gene: TRBV18; d_gene: TRBD1; j_gene: TRBJ1-1; abundance: -; len: 17; CDR3nt: TGTGCCAGCTCACCTCCGACCTTGACAGGGGTGGGGACTGAAGCTTTCTTT; CDR3aa: CASSPPTLTGVGTEAFF
v_gene: TRBV5-1; d_gene: -; j_gene: TRBJ1-2; abundance: -; len: 15; CDR3nt: TGCGCCAGCAGCTCCGACCCGACAGGCCCGAAAGCCGAGGACTTC; CDR3aa: CASSSDPTGPKAEDF
v_gene: TRBV4-1; d_gene: TRBD2; j_gene: TRBJ2-7; abundance: -; len: 15; CDR3nt: TGCGCCAGCAGCCTCCGACTAGCCGTCGACTACGAGCAGTACTTC; CDR3aa: CASSLRLAVDYEQYF
v_gene: TRBV5-4; d_gene: TRBD1; j_gene: TRBJ1-2; abundance: -; len: 14; CDR3nt: TGTGCCAGCAGCTTGATGGGACAGTCCTATGGCTACACCTTC; CDR3aa: CASSLMGQSYGYTF
v_gene: TRBV30; d_gene: TRBD2; j_gene: TRBJ2-1; abundance: -; len: 15; CDR3nt: TGTGCCTGGAGACACGGACTAGCGGGATTCCATGAGCAGTTCTTC; CDR3aa: CAWRHGLAGFHEQFF
v_gene: TRBV6-5; d_gene: TRBD1; j_gene: TRBJ2-3; abundance: -; len: 16; CDR3nt: TGTGCCAGCAGTTATCGGGGGACAGGGAAAAAAAATACGCAGTATTTT; CDR3aa: CASSYRGTGKKNTQYF
v_gene: TRBV5-6; d_gene: -; j_gene: TRBJ1-3; abundance: -; len: 11; CDR3nt: TGTGCCAGCAGCTCCGGGAACACCATATATTTT; CDR3aa: CASSSGNTIYF
v_gene: TRBV2; d_gene: -; j_gene: TRBJ2-7; abundance: -; len: 14; CDR3nt: TGTGCCAGCAGGCGCGGGACCAGTGGGGGGGAGCAGTACTTC; CDR3aa: CASRRGTSGGEQYF
v_gene: TRBV19; d_gene: TRBD2; j_gene: TRBJ2-5; abundance: -; len: 17; CDR3nt: TGTGCCAGTAGCCGCCCCCGGGGAGCGGGAGAAGGAGAGACCCAGTACTTC; CDR3aa: CASSRPRGAGEGETQYF
v_gene: TRBV5-1; d_gene: -; j_gene: TRBJ1-1; abundance: -; len: 14; CDR3nt: TGCGCCAGCAAGAAGGGGATGTCGAACACTGAAGCTTTCTTT; CDR3aa: CASKKGMSNTEAFF
v_gene: TRBV30; d_gene: TRBD1; j_gene: TRBJ1-3; abundance: -; len: 16; CDR3nt: TGTGCCTGGAGTGTCACAGCAGGGGGCACTGGAAACACCATATATTTT; CDR3aa: CAWSVTAGGTGNTIYF
v_gene: TRBV5-1; d_gene: -; j_gene: TRBJ2-2; abundance: -; len: 15; CDR3nt: TGCGCCAGCAGATTCGGACAGTTGAACACCGGGGAGCTGTTTTTT; CDR3aa: CASRFGQLNTGELFF
v_gene: TRBV6-1; d_gene: -; j_gene: TRBJ1-5; abundance: -; len: 14; CDR3nt: TGTGCCAGCAGTGCCCAAGGGGTCGGTCAGCCCCAGCATTTT; CDR3aa: CASSAQGVGQPQHF
v_gene: TRBV7-8; d_gene: -; j_gene: TRBJ1-1; abundance: -; len: 14; CDR3nt: TGTGCCAGCAGCTTAGACCCAGGTAACACTGAAGCTTTCTTT; CDR3aa: CASSLDPGNTEAFF
v_gene: TRBV5-1; d_gene: -; j_gene: TRBJ2-2; abundance: -; len: 13; CDR3nt: TGCGCCAGCAGCCCTCAGGGCCCCGGGGAGCTGTTTTTT; CDR3aa: CASSPQGPGELFF
v_gene: TRBV15; d_gene: TRBD1; j_gene: TRBJ2-7; abundance: -; len: 15; CDR3nt: TGTGCCACCAGCAAATTGGACAGGGGAGGCTACGAGCAGTACTTC; CDR3aa: CATSKLDRGGYEQYF
v_gene: TRBV9; d_gene: -; j_gene: TRBJ1-2; abundance: -; len: 13; CDR3nt: TGTGCCAGCAGCGTAGGCAGCGACTATGGCTACACCTTC; CDR3aa: CASSVGSDYGYTF
v_gene: TRBV7-9; d_gene: -; j_gene: TRBJ1-2; abundance: -; len: 13; CDR3nt: TGTGCCAGCAGCTTAGTGTCCGGCTATGGCTACACCTTC; CDR3aa: CASSLVSGYGYTF
v_gene: TRBV21-1; d_gene: -; j_gene: TRBJ2-7; abundance: -; len: 15; CDR3nt: TGTGCCAGCAGCCTACTAGTTTTGGGGATTTACGAGCAGTACTTC; CDR3aa: CASSLLVLGIYEQYF
v_gene: TRBV9; d_gene: TRBD1; j_gene: TRBJ2-7; abundance: -; len: 15; CDR3nt: TGTGCCAGCAGCTTGAGGGGACAGGGGGTGTACGAGCAGTACTTC; CDR3aa: CASSLRGQGVYEQYF
v_gene: TRBV9; d_gene: -; j_gene: TRBJ2-7; abundance: -; len: 14; CDR3nt: TGTGCCAGCAGCTTAGGGACATCTAGCTACGAGCAGTACTTC; CDR3aa: CASSLGTSSYEQYF
v_gene: TRBV5-1; d_gene: -; j_gene: TRBJ2-3; abundance: -; len: 16; CDR3nt: TGCGCCAGCAGCTTGGTACAGACCGTCAGCACAGATAAGCAGTATTTT; CDR3aa: CASSLVQTVSTDKQYF
v_gene: TRBV29-1; d_gene: -; j_gene: TRBJ1-1; abundance: -; len: 13; CDR3nt: TGCAGCGTGGAACAGGGTGGAGGGACTGAAGCTTTCTTT; CDR3aa: CSVEQGGGTEAFF
v_gene: TRBV13; d_gene: -; j_gene: TRBJ1-2; abundance: -; len: 15; CDR3nt: TGTGCCAGCAGCCTCCGACGGAGAACTAACTATGGCTACACCTTC; CDR3aa: CASSLRRRTNYGYTF
v_gene: TRBV7-2; d_gene: TRBD2; j_gene: TRBJ2-1; abundance: -; len: 15; CDR3nt: TGTGCCAGCAGCTTGGTGGGGGGGGACGACAATGAGCAGTTCTTC; CDR3aa: CASSLVGGDDNEQFF
v_gene: TRBV25-1; d_gene: TRBD2; j_gene: TRBJ2-5; abundance: -; len: 18; CDR3nt: TGTGCCAGCAGTGAATACGGACTAGCGGGGGGGACCCAAGAGACCCAGTACTTC; CDR3aa: CASSEYGLAGGTQETQYF
v_gene: TRBV5-4; d_gene: -; j_gene: TRBJ1-6; abundance: -; len: 16; CDR3nt: TGTGCCAGCAGTTCTGGACAGCACTCCTATAATTCACCCCTCCACTTT; CDR3aa: CASSSGQHSYNSPLHF
v_gene: TRBV2; d_gene: -; j_gene: TRBJ2-1; abundance: -; len: 15; CDR3nt: TGTGCCAGCAGTGAAGCCAGGGCGTCCTACAATGAGCAGTTCTTC; CDR3aa: CASSEARASYNEQFF
v_gene: TRBV4-2; d_gene: TRBD1; j_gene: TRBJ2-5; abundance: -; len: 13; CDR3nt: TGTGACAGCAGCCAAGGACAGGGAGAGAACCAGTACTTC; CDR3aa: CDSSQGQGENQYF
v_gene: TRBV5-4; d_gene: -; j_gene: TRBJ1-6; abundance: -; len: 14; CDR3nt: TGTGCCAGCAGCTTGGACAGGGATAATTCACCCCTCCACTTT; CDR3aa: CASSLDRDNSPLHF
v_gene: TRBV18; d_gene: TRBD2; j_gene: TRBJ2-1; abundance: -; len: 16; CDR3nt: TGTGCCAGCTCACCACCGTGGGCGGGGGGTCCCAATGAGCAGTTCTTC; CDR3aa: CASSPPWAGGPNEQFF